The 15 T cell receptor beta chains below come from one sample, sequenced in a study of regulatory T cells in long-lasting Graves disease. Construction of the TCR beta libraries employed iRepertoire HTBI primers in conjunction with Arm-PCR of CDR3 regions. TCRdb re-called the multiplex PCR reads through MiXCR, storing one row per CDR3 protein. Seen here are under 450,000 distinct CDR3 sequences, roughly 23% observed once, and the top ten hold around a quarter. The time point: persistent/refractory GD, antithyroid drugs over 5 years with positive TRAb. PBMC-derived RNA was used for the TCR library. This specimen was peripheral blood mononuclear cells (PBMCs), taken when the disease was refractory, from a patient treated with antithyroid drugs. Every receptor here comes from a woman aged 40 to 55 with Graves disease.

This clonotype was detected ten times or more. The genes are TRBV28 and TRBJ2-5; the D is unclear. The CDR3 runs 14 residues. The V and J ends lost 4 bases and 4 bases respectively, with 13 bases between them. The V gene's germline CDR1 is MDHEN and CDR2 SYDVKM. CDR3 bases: TGTGCCAGCAGTTCCGACCCCCTGACAGAGACCCAGTACTTC. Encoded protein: CASSSDPLTETQYF.

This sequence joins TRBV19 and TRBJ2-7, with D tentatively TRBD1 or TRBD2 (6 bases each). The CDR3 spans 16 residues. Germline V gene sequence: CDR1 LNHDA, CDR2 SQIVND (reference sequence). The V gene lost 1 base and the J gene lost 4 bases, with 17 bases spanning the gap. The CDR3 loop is CASSIGGVGGSYEQYF. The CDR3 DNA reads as TGTGCCAGTAGTATAGGAGGAGTCGGGGGCAGTTACGAGCAGTACTTC.

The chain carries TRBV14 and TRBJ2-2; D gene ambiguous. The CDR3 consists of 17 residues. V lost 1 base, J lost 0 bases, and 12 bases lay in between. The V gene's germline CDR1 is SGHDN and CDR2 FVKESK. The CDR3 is CASSQGQAMTNTGELFF. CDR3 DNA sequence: TGTGCCAGCAGCCAAGGCCAGGCGATGACGAACACCGGGGAGCTGTTTTTT.

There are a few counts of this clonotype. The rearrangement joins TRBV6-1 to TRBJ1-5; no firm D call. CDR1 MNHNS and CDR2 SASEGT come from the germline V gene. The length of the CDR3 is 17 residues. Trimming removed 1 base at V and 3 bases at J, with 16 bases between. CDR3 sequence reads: CASSEVIIYLNNQPQHF. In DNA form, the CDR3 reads TGTGCCAGCAGTGAAGTAATAATTTACTTAAACAATCAGCCCCAGCATTTT.

CDR3 DNA sequence: TGTGCCATCAGCTACCTAGGGGTTGGCACAGATACGCAGTATTTT. This encodes CAISYLGVGTDTQYF. The gene calls are TRBV10-3 and TRBJ2-3; perhaps TRBD1 as D (5 bases). This CDR3 spans 15 amino acids. Germline CDR1 reads ENHRY; CDR2 reads SYGVKD. Trimming shortened V by 6 bases and J by 1 base, and 14 bases separated the two germline ends.

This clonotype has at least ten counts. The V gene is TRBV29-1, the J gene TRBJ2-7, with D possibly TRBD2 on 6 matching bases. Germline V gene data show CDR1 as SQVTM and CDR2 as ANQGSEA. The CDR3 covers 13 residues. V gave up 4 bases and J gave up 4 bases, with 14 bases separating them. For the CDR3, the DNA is TGCAGCGTTGGAATGATTAGCGGATACGAGCAGTACTTC. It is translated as CSVGMISGYEQYF.

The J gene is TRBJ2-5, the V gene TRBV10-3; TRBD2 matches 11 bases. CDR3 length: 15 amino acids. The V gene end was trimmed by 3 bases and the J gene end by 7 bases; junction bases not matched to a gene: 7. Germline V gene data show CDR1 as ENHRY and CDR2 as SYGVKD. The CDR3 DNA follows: TGTGCCATCAGTGATCTAGCGGGAGGCGAAGGGACCCAGTACTTC. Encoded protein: CAISDLAGGEGTQYF.

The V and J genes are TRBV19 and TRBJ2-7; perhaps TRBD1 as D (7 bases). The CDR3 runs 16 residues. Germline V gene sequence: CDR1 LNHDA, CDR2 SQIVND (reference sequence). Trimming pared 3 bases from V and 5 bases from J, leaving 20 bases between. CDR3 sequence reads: CASSMLGGTAKDEQYF. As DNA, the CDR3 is TGTGCCAGTAGTATGCTCGGCGGGACAGCTAAGGACGAGCAGTACTTC. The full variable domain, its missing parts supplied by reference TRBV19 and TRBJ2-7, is DGGITQSPKYLFRKEGQNVTLSCEQNLNHDAMYWYRQDPGQGLRLIYYSQIVNDFQKGDIAEGYSVSREKKESFPLTVTSAQKNPTAFYLCASSMLGGTAKDEQYFGPGTRLTVT.

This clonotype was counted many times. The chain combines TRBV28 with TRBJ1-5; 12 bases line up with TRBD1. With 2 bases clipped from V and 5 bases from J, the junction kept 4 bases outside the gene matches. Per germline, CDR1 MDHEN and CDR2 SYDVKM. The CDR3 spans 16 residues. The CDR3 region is CASSLTGQGADQPQHF. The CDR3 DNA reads TGTGCCAGCAGTTTAACGGGACAGGGGGCAGATCAGCCCCAGCATTTT.

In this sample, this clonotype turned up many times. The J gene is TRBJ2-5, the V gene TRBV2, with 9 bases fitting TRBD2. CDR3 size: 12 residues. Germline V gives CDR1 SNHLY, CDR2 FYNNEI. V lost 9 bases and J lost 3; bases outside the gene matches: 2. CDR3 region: CASGGREETQYF. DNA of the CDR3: TGTGCCAGTGGCGGGAGGGAAGAGACCCAGTACTTC.

Here the CDR3 DNA reads TGTGCCAGCAGGCGAGAAGGGCCCGGTACGCAGTATTTT. Its translation is CASRREGPGTQYF. The chain carries TRBV28 and TRBJ2-3; D call uncertain. The germline V gene has CDR1 MDHEN and CDR2 SYDVKM. V shed 6 bases and J shed 8 bases, with 15 bases lying between them. The CDR3 runs 13 residues. Full variable domain (rest looked up from reference TRBV28 and TRBJ2-3): DVKVTQSSRYLVKRTGEKVFLECVQDMDHENMFWYRQDPGLGLRLIYFSYDVKMKEKGDIPEGYSVSREKKERFSLILESASTNQTSMYLCASRREGPGTQYFGPGTRLTVL.

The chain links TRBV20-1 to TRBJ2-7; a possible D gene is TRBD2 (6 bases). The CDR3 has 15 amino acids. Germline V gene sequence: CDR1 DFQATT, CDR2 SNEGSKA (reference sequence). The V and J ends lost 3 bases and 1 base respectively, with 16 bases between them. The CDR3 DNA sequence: TGCAGTGCTAGGGACTACAACAAAAATTCCTACGAGCAGTACTTC. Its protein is CSARDYNKNSYEQYF.

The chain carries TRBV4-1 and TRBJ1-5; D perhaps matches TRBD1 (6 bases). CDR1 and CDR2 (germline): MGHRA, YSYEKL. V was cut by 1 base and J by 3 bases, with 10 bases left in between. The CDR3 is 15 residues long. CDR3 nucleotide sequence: TGCGCCAGCAGCCAAGGGACAGTATTCAATCAGCCCCAGCATTTT. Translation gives CASSQGTVFNQPQHF.

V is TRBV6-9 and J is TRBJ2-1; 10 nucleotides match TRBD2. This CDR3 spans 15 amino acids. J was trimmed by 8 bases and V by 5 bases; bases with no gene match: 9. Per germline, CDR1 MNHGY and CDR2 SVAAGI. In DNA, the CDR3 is TGTGCCAGCAGTGATTGGTCTAGCGGGAGAGATGAGCAGTTCTTC. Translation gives CASSDWSSGRDEQFF.

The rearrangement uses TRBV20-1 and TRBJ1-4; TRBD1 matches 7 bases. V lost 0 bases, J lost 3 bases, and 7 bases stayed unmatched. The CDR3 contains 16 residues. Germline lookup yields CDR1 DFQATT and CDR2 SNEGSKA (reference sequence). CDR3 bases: TGCAGTGCTAGAGACCTACAGGGGAGGGCTAATGAAAAACTGTTTTTT. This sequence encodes CSARDLQGRANEKLFF.